The clone carrying this TCR beta chain is termed medium-sized. Its antigen is not identified. The CDR3 has 13 amino acids. Germline trimming cut 4 bases from V and 4 bases from J; bases unmatched to any gene: 6. Germline loops: CDR1 DFQATT, CDR2 SNEGSKA (reference sequence). TCRdb re-derived calls from the multiplex PCR reads in MiXCR, one entry per CDR3 protein. Of under 25,000 distinct CDR3 sequences listed, around 50% were seen once; the top ten hold around an eighth. These data are taken from a study of breast tumors, draining lymph nodes, adjacent tissues. Study-wide results and limits: Data only fit, rather than demonstrated, lymph node origin of most tumor T cells. The data were judged consistent with most tumor T cells coming from lymph node and expanding in tumor. Compared with basal-like, luminal-like tumors shared significantly more repertoire with nontumor tissue. Compared with lymph nodes, tumors were less diverse; compared with nontumor tissue, more.

Sequenced: breast tumor tissue. The chain has TRBV20-1 and TRBJ2-7; 8 bases match TRBD2. This receptor was identified in a female donor with breast cancer. Some clones in this sample may be carry-over from other donors' samples. The CDR3 protein is CSATGGTIYEQYF. The CDR3 bases are TGCAGTGCTACGGGGGGGACTATATACGAGCAGTACTTC.